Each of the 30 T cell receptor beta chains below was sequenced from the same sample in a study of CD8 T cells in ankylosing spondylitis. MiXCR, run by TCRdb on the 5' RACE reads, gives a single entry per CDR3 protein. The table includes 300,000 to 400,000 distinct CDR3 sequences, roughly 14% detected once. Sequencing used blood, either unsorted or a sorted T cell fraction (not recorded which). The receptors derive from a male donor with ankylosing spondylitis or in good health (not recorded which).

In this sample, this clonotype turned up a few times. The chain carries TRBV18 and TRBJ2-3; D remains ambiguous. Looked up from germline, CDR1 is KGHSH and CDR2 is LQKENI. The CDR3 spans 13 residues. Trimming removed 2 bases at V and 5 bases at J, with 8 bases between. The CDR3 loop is CASSPMYGDTQYF. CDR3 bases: TGTGCCAGCTCACCAATGTACGGAGATACGCAGTATTTT.

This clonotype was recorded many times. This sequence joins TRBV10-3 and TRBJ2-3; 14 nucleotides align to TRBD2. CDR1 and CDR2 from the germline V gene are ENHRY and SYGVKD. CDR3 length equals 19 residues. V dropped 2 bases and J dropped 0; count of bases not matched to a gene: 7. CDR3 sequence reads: CAISEGLAGGVVSTDTQYF. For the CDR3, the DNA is TGTGCCATCAGTGAGGGACTAGCGGGAGGCGTTGTTAGCACAGATACGCAGTATTTT.

The CDR3 DNA reads TGTGCCAGCAGTGAAATGGACAGCCCCGGCCTATACGAGCAGTACTTC. Translation gives CASSEMDSPGLYEQYF. V is TRBV6-1 and J is TRBJ2-7, with a tentative D call TRBD1 (6 bases). V was pared by 2 bases and J by 4 bases, with 18 bases between. Germline CDR1 reads MNHNS; CDR2 reads SASEGT. The length of the CDR3 is 16 residues.

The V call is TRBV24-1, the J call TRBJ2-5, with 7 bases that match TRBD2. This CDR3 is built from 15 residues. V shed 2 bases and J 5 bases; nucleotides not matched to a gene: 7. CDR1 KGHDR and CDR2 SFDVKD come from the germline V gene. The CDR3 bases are TGTGCCACCAGTGATTCGACTAGCTCCGGGGAGACCCAGTACTTC. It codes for CATSDSTSSGETQYF.

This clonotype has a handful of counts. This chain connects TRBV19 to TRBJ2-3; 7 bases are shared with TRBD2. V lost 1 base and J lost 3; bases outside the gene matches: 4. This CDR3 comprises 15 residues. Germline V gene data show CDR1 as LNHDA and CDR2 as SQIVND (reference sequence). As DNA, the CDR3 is TGTGCCAGTAGTATAGTGGCGGGAGCGACAGATACGCAGTATTTT. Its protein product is CASSIVAGATDTQYF.

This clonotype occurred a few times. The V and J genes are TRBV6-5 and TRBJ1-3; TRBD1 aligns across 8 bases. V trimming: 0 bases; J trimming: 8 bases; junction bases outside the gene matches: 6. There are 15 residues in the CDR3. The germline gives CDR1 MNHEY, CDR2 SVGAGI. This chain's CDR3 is CASSYSKDRADTIYF. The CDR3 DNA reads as TGTGCCAGCAGTTACTCAAAGGACAGGGCAGACACCATATATTTT.

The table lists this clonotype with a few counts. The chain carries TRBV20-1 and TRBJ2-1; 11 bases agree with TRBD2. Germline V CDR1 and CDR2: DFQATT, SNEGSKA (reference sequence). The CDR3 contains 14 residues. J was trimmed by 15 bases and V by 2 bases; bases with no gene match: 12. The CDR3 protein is CSARKLAGEDRVFF. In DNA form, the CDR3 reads TGCAGTGCTAGAAAACTAGCGGGGGAAGATAGGGTGTTCTTC.

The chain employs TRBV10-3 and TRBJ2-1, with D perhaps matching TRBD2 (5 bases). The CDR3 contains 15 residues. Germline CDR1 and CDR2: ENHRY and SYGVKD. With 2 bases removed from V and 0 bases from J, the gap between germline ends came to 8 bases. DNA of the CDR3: TGTGCCATCAGTGAGGCGGGCAGCTCCTACAATGAGCAGTTCTTC. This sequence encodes CAISEAGSSYNEQFF.

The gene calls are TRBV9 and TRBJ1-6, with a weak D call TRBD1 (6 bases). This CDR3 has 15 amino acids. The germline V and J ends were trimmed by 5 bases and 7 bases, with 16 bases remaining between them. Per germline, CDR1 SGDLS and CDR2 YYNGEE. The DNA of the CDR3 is TGTGCCAGCAGGTACGAGAGGGGGAACAATTCACCCCTCCACTTT. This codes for CASRYERGNNSPLHF.

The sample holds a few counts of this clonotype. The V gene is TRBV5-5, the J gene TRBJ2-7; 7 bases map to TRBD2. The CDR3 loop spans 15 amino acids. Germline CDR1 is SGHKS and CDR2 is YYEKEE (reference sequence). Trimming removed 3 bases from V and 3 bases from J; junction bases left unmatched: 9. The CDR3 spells CASSSSGGTYYEQYF. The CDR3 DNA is TGTGCCAGCAGCTCGTCCGGGGGGACCTACTACGAGCAGTACTTC.

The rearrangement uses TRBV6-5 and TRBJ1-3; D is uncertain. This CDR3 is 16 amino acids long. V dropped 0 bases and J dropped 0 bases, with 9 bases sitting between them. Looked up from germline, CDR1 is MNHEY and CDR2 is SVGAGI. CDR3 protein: CASSYSKRASGNTIYF. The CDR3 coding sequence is TGTGCCAGCAGTTACTCGAAACGGGCCTCTGGAAACACCATATATTTT.

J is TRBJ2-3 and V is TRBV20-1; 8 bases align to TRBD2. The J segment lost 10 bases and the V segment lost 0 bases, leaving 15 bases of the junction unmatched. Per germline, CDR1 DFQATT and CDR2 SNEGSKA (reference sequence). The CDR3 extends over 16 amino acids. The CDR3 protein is CSARDYRGGLPSAQYF. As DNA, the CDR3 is TGCAGTGCTAGAGATTATCGCGGGGGGCTACCGTCCGCGCAGTATTTT.

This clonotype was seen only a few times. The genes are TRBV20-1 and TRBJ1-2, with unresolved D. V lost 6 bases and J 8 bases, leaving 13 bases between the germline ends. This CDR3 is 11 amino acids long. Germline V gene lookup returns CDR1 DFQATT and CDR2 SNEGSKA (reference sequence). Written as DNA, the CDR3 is TGCAGTGCCCGCCGTGCGGGGGGCTACACCTTC. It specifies CSARRAGGYTF.

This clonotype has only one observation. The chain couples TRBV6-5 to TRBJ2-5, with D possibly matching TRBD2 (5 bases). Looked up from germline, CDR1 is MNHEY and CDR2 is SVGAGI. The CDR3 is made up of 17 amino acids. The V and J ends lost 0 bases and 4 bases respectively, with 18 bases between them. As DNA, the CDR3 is TGTGCCAGCAGTTACTCGACGAGGAGGAATGCGGGAGAGACCCAGTACTTC. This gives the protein CASSYSTRRNAGETQYF.

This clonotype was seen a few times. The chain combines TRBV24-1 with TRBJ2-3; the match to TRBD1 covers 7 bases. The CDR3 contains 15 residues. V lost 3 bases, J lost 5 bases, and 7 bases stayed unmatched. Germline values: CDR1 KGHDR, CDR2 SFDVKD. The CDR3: CATSDPTGSGDTQYF. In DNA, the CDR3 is TGTGCCACCAGTGATCCGACAGGGTCCGGAGATACGCAGTATTTT.

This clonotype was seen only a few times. The CDR3 region is CASSPPGLSSTDTQYF. CDR3 DNA: TGCGCCAGCAGCCCCCCTGGACTATCGAGCACAGATACGCAGTATTTT. The rearrangement uses TRBV5-1 and TRBJ2-3, with a weak D call TRBD2 (6 bases). V shed 4 bases and J shed 0 bases, with 15 bases lying between them. Germline V CDR1 and CDR2: SGHRS, YFSETQ. This CDR3 spans 16 amino acids.

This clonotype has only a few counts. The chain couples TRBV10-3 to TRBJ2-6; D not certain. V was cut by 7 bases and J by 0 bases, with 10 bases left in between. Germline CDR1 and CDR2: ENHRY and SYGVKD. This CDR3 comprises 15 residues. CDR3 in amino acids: CAITQSFSGANVLTF. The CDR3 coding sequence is TGTGCCATCACACAAAGCTTCTCTGGGGCCAACGTCCTGACTTTC.

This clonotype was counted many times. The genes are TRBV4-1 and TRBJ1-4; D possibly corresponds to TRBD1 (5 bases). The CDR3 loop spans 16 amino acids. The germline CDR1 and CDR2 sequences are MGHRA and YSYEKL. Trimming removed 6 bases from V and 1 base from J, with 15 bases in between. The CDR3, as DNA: TGCGCCAGCAGTCTACGTAGGGGAGAAACTAATGAAAAACTGTTTTTT. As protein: CASSLRRGETNEKLFF.

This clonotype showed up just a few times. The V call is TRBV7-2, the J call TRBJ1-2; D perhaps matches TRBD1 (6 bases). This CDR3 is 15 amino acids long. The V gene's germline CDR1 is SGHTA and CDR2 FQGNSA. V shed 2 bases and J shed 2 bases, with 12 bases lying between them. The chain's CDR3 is CASSLWDISNYGYTF. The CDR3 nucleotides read TGTGCCAGCAGCTTATGGGACATCTCCAACTATGGCTACACCTTC.

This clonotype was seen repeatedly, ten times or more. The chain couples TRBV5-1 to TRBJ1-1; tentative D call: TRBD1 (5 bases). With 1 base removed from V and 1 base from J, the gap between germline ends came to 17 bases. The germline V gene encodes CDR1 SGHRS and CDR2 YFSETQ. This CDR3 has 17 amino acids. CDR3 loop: CASSLQFGGEKNTEAFF. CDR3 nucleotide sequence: TGCGCCAGCAGCTTGCAGTTTGGGGGTGAGAAGAACACTGAAGCTTTCTTT.

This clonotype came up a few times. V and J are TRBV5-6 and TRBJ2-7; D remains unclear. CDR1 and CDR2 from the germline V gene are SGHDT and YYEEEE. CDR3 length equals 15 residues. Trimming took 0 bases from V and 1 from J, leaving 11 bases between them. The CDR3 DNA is TGTGCCAGCAGCTTGGGACGGCTCGGATCCTACGAGCAGTACTTC. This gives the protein CASSLGRLGSYEQYF.

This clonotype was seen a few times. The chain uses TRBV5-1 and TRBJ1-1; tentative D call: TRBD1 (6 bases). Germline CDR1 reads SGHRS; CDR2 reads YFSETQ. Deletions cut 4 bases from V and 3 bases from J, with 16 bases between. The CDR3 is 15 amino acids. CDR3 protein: CASSPLGGADTEAFF. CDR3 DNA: TGCGCCAGCAGCCCGCTTGGGGGGGCGGACACTGAAGCTTTCTTT.

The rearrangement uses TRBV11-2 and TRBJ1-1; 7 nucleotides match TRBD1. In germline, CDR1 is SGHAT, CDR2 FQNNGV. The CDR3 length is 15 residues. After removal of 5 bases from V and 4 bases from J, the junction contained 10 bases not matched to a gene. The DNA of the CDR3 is TGTGCCAGCAGCCGCGTACAGGGGAGGGGCACTGAAGCTTTCTTT. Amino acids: CASSRVQGRGTEAFF.

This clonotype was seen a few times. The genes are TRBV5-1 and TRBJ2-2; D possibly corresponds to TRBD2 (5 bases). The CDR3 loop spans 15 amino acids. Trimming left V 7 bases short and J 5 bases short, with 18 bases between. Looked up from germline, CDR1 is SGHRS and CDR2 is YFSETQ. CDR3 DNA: TGCGCCAGCCGTCTCCAGCCTACTAGTACCGGGGAGCTGTTTTTT. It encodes CASRLQPTSTGELFF.

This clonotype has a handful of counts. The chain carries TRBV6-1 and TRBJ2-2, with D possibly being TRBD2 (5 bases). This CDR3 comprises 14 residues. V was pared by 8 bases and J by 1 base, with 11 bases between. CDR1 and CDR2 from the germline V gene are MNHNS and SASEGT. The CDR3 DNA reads TGTGCCAGCCTCCGGGAATGGAACACCGGGGAGCTGTTTTTT. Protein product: CASLREWNTGELFF.

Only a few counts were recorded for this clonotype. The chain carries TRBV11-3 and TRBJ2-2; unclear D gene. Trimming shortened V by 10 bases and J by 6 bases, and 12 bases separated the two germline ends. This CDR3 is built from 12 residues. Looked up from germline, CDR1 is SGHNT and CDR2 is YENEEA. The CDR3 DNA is TGTGCCATACACGGGCTGTCCGGGGAGCTGTTTTTT. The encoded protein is CAIHGLSGELFF.

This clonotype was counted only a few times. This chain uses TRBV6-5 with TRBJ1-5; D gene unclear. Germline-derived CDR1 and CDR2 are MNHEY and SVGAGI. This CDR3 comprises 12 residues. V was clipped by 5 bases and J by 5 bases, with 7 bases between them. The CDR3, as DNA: TGTGCCAGCAGTAACCCGGATCAGCCCCAGCATTTT. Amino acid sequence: CASSNPDQPQHF.

The CDR3 spells CASRWTSDTDTQYF. Written as DNA, the CDR3 is TGTGCCAGCAGATGGACTTCCGACACAGATACGCAGTATTTT. The chain employs TRBV12-3 or TRBV12-4 and TRBJ2-3; possible D gene TRBD2, 5 bases. This CDR3 is 14 amino acids long. The ends were cut back, 6 bases at V and 2 bases at J, with 12 bases in the middle.

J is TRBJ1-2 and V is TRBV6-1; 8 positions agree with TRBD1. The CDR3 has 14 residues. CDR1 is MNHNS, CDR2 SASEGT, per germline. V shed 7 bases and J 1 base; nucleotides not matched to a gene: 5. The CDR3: CASTETGVNYGYTF. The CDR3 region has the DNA TGTGCCAGCACCGAGACAGGGGTTAACTATGGCTACACCTTC.

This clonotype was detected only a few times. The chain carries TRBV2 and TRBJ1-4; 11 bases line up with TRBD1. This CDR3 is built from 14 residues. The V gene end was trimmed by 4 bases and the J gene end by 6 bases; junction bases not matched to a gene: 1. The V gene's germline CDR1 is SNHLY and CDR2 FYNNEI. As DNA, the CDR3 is TGTGCCAGCAGTGGGGACAGGGGGGATGAAAAACTGTTTTTT. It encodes CASSGDRGDEKLFF.